This entry concerns a single TCR beta chain. Its antigen is undetermined. This record belongs to a study of T cell repertoires in cytomegalovirus infection. Turning to the study itself: CMV infection and matching HLA type were both indicated by public TCR beta signatures.

In germline, CDR1 is SQVTM, CDR2 ANQGSEA. This CDR3 comprises 12 residues. V was trimmed by 7 bases and J by 8 bases, leaving 15 bases between them. Findings and limits, study-wide: People with CMV and the relevant HLA were identified by cumulative public TCR beta family frequency. Dominant in the ex vivo response were TCR beta clonotypes restricted by HLA-C and specific for CMV.

From the reads, TCRdb called clonotypes with MiXCR, one entry per CDR3 protein. This table holds about 400,000 distinct CDR3 sequences, 18% found once. The chain combines TRBV29-1 with TRBJ2-1; either TRBD1 or TRBD2 may supply D (5 bases each). The sample comprised PBMCs. This sequence was found in a human donor in good health (CMV status not recorded). Some clones in this sample may be carry-over from other donors' samples. CDR3 protein: CSASGPSDEQFF. The CDR3, as DNA: TGCAGCGCGTCGGGACCCTCGGATGAGCAGTTCTTC.